A selection of T cell receptor beta chains follows, all from one sample in a study of cytomegalovirus exposure and HLA in healthy donors. Repertoires were generated with immunoSEQ multiplex PCR, while TCRdb's copy carries only in-frame clones and drops some. The sample has approximately 190,000 clones; over 70% are singletons. Input material: PBMCs. These receptors were collected from a man aged 25-45 years in good health and CMV-seronegative. The CDR3 runs from the conserved cysteine through the conserved F or W. Fields, in order: V gene, J gene, clone size, D gene, CDR3 protein, CDR3 DNA. A D gene is named only where the DNA matches it firmly. Size is omitted from some rows. Given values are once, few, many or a class for expanded clones.

v_gene: TRBV2; j_gene: TRBJ2-7; abundance: .; d_gene: .; CDR3aa: CASSDRKGAYEQYF; CDR3nt: TGTGCCAGCAGTGACAGGAAGGGGGCCTACGAGCAGTACTTC
v_gene: TRBV18; j_gene: TRBJ2-7; abundance: .; d_gene: TRBD2; CDR3aa: CASSPLERGGTYEQYF; CDR3nt: TGTGCCAGCTCACCACTCGAGCGGGGGGGGACCTACGAGCAGTACTTC
v_gene: TRBV10-2; j_gene: TRBJ1-1; abundance: .; d_gene: .; CDR3aa: CASSESLKMNTEAFF; CDR3nt: TGCGCCAGCAGTGAATCCCTAAAAATGAACACTGAAGCTTTCTTT
v_gene: TRBV7-6; j_gene: TRBJ1-5; abundance: .; d_gene: .; CDR3aa: CASSPQWDQPQHF; CDR3nt: TGTGCCAGCAGCCCACAGTGGGATCAGCCCCAGCATTTT
v_gene: TRBV7-9; j_gene: TRBJ1-6; abundance: .; d_gene: TRBD1; CDR3aa: CASRPTGNSPLHF; CDR3nt: TGTGCCAGCAGACCGACAGGGAACTCACCCCTCCACTTT
v_gene: TRBV6-5; j_gene: TRBJ2-7; abundance: .; d_gene: TRBD1; CDR3aa: CASSYGQGGYEQYF; CDR3nt: TGTGCCAGCAGTTACGGACAGGGAGGCTACGAGCAGTACTTC
v_gene: TRBV4-1; j_gene: TRBJ2-2; abundance: .; d_gene: .; CDR3aa: CASSQEVGQGKNTGELFF; CDR3nt: TGCGCCAGCAGCCAAGAAGTCGGCCAGGGGAAGAACACCGGGGAGCTGTTTTTT
v_gene: TRBV15; j_gene: TRBJ2-1; abundance: .; d_gene: TRBD2; CDR3aa: CATSRDYPGDAYNEQFF; CDR3nt: TGTGCCACCAGTAGGGACTACCCGGGAGACGCCTACAATGAGCAGTTCTTC
v_gene: TRBV19; j_gene: TRBJ2-2; abundance: .; d_gene: .; CDR3aa: CASRPGHSTGELFF; CDR3nt: TGTGCCAGCCGCCCGGGACACTCCACCGGGGAGCTGTTTTTT
v_gene: TRBV7-9; j_gene: TRBJ1-2; abundance: once; d_gene: .; CDR3aa: CASSPVYYGYTF; CDR3nt: TGTGCCAGCAGCCCCGTTTACTATGGCTACACCTTC
v_gene: TRBV7-6; j_gene: TRBJ2-6; abundance: .; d_gene: .; CDR3aa: CASSAAGRSGANGLTF; CDR3nt: TGTGCCAGCAGCGCCGCGGGAAGATCTGGGGCCAACGGCCTGACTTTC
v_gene: TRBV7-2; j_gene: TRBJ2-3; abundance: once; d_gene: TRBD2; CDR3aa: CASSFGGGLGDTQYF; CDR3nt: TGTGCCAGCAGCTTCGGCGGGGGTCTGGGAGATACGCAGTATTTT
v_gene: TRBV19; j_gene: TRBJ2-7; abundance: .; d_gene: TRBD2; CDR3aa: CASSIAGGREQYF; CDR3nt: TGTGCCAGTAGTATAGCGGGGGGGCGCGAGCAGTACTTC
v_gene: TRBV27; j_gene: TRBJ1-5; abundance: .; d_gene: .; CDR3aa: CASSLRGNNQPQHF; CDR3nt: TGTGCCAGCAGTTTACGGGGGAACAATCAGCCCCAGCATTTT
v_gene: TRBV27; j_gene: TRBJ2-1; abundance: .; d_gene: TRBD1; CDR3aa: CASSPTPTGNYNEQFF; CDR3nt: TGTGCCAGCAGCCCTACCCCGACAGGGAACTACAATGAGCAGTTCTTC
v_gene: TRBV19; j_gene: TRBJ2-1; abundance: .; d_gene: .; CDR3aa: CASMGSPGGRGEQFF; CDR3nt: TGTGCCAGTATGGGGAGCCCTGGAGGCCGGGGTGAGCAGTTCTTC
v_gene: TRBV30; j_gene: TRBJ2-4; abundance: .; d_gene: TRBD2; CDR3aa: CAWRGLAGSNIQYF; CDR3nt: TGTGCCTGGAGGGGACTAGCGGGATCGAACATTCAGTACTTC
v_gene: TRBV7-9; j_gene: TRBJ2-3; abundance: .; d_gene: .; CDR3aa: CASSTGVGGADTQYF; CDR3nt: TGTGCCAGCAGCACCGGGGTCGGGGGTGCAGATACGCAGTATTTT
v_gene: TRBV15; j_gene: TRBJ2-4; abundance: .; d_gene: .; CDR3aa: CATSRASKNIQYF; CDR3nt: TGTGCCACCAGCAGAGCATCAAAAAACATTCAGTACTTC
v_gene: TRBV2; j_gene: TRBJ2-4; abundance: .; d_gene: TRBD2; CDR3aa: CASSGEREGIQYF; CDR3nt: TGTGCCAGCAGTGGGGAACGGGAGGGCATTCAGTACTTC
v_gene: TRBV2; j_gene: TRBJ1-3; abundance: few; d_gene: .; CDR3aa: CASSHRQAGNTIYF; CDR3nt: TGTGCCAGCAGCCACAGACAGGCTGGAAACACCATATATTTT
v_gene: TRBV15; j_gene: TRBJ2-1; abundance: .; d_gene: .; CDR3aa: CATSAGRARRYNEQFF; CDR3nt: TGTGCCACCAGCGCAGGACGGGCGAGGAGGTACAATGAGCAGTTCTTC
v_gene: TRBV7-7; j_gene: TRBJ2-3; abundance: .; d_gene: TRBD2; CDR3aa: CASSKLAGGADTQYF; CDR3nt: TGTGCTAGCAGCAAACTAGCGGGGGGAGCCGATACGCAGTATTTT
v_gene: TRBV7-2; j_gene: TRBJ2-1; abundance: .; d_gene: .; CDR3aa: CASSPARDVAQFF; CDR3nt: TGTGCCAGCAGCCCGGCCCGGGATGTGGCGCAGTTCTTC
v_gene: TRBV15; j_gene: TRBJ1-5; abundance: .; d_gene: .; CDR3aa: CATSRGGGNQPQHF; CDR3nt: TGTGCCACCAGCAGAGGGGGAGGTAATCAGCCCCAGCATTTT
v_gene: TRBV19; j_gene: TRBJ2-7; abundance: .; d_gene: TRBD1; CDR3aa: CASNQQGNEQYF; CDR3nt: TGTGCCAGCAACCAACAGGGGAACGAGCAGTACTTC
v_gene: TRBV7-9; j_gene: TRBJ1-5; abundance: .; d_gene: .; CDR3aa: CASSFLRAGPQHF; CDR3nt: TGTGCCAGCAGCTTTCTCCGGGCGGGGCCCCAGCATTTT
v_gene: TRBV27; j_gene: TRBJ2-7; abundance: .; d_gene: .; CDR3aa: CASSQAFFEGGTYEQYF; CDR3nt: TGTGCCAGCAGTCAAGCATTTTTCGAGGGGGGGACCTACGAGCAGTACTTC
v_gene: TRBV15; j_gene: TRBJ2-7; abundance: .; d_gene: .; CDR3aa: CATSRTRSYEQYF; CDR3nt: TGTGCCACCAGCAGGACTCGATCCTACGAGCAGTACTTC
v_gene: TRBV19; j_gene: TRBJ2-7; abundance: .; d_gene: .; CDR3aa: CASSETTGSPYEQYF; CDR3nt: TGTGCCAGTAGTGAAACTACCGGGTCCCCCTACGAGCAGTACTTC
v_gene: TRBV7-9; j_gene: TRBJ1-4; abundance: .; d_gene: TRBD1; CDR3aa: CASSLDSGQSATNEKLFF; CDR3nt: TGTGCCAGCAGCTTAGACTCGGGACAGAGCGCAACTAATGAAAAACTGTTTTTT
v_gene: TRBV9; j_gene: TRBJ2-3; abundance: once; d_gene: TRBD2; CDR3aa: CASSVGTSANTDTQYF; CDR3nt: TGTGCCAGCAGCGTAGGGACTAGCGCAAACACAGATACGCAGTATTTT
v_gene: TRBV27; j_gene: TRBJ1-1; abundance: .; d_gene: .; CDR3aa: CASSSIRAWDTEAFF; CDR3nt: TGTGCCAGCAGTTCTATCAGGGCGTGGGACACTGAAGCTTTCTTT
v_gene: TRBV9; j_gene: TRBJ1-5; abundance: .; d_gene: .; CDR3aa: CASSVEYGGWDQPQHF; CDR3nt: TGTGCCAGCAGCGTAGAGTATGGGGGGTGGGATCAGCCCCAGCATTTT
v_gene: TRBV5-8; j_gene: TRBJ2-3; abundance: .; d_gene: .; CDR3aa: CASSLARTVNTDTQYF; CDR3nt: TGTGCCAGCAGCTTGGCGAGGACAGTAAACACAGATACGCAGTATTTT
v_gene: TRBV19; j_gene: TRBJ2-5; abundance: .; d_gene: .; CDR3aa: CASSQGFGTQYF; CDR3nt: TGTGCCAGTAGTCAGGGGTTCGGGACCCAGTACTTC
v_gene: TRBV19; j_gene: TRBJ2-4; abundance: .; d_gene: .; CDR3aa: CASSPTVAGKNIQYF; CDR3nt: TGTGCCAGTAGTCCCACCGTGGCTGGCAAAAACATTCAGTACTTC
v_gene: TRBV29-1; j_gene: TRBJ2-1; abundance: few; d_gene: TRBD2; CDR3aa: CRGDTETSGSYNEQFF; CDR3nt: TGCAGGGGGGATACCGAGACTAGCGGGAGCTACAATGAGCAGTTCTTC
v_gene: TRBV27; j_gene: TRBJ2-7; abundance: .; d_gene: TRBD1; CDR3aa: CASSPWTGSYEQYF; CDR3nt: TGTGCCAGCAGTCCATGGACAGGATCCTACGAGCAGTACTTC
v_gene: TRBV6-1; j_gene: TRBJ1-2; abundance: .; d_gene: .; CDR3aa: CASSEKLREGSGYGYTF; CDR3nt: TGTGCCAGCAGTGAAAAGTTACGGGAGGGATCGGGCTATGGCTACACCTTC
v_gene: TRBV21-1; j_gene: TRBJ1-4; abundance: once; d_gene: .; CDR3aa: CASSIGQQRANEGEKLFF; CDR3nt: TGTGCCAGCAGCATTGGACAGCAACGGGCGAACGAGGGTGAAAAACTGTTTTTT
v_gene: TRBV15; j_gene: TRBJ2-5; abundance: .; d_gene: TRBD2; CDR3aa: CATSRDRQGGVQQTQYF; CDR3nt: TGTGCCACCAGCAGAGATCGGCAGGGAGGGGTCCAACAGACCCAGTACTTC
v_gene: TRBV28; j_gene: TRBJ2-3; abundance: .; d_gene: TRBD1; CDR3aa: CASSPPGQGADTQYF; CDR3nt: TGTGCCAGCAGTCCCCCGGGACAGGGGGCAGATACGCAGTATTTT
v_gene: TRBV19; j_gene: TRBJ1-5; abundance: .; d_gene: .; CDR3aa: CASSIETGLRYSNQPQHF; CDR3nt: TGTGCCAGTAGTATAGAGACAGGCCTGCGATATAGCAATCAGCCCCAGCATTTT
v_gene: TRBV5-1; j_gene: TRBJ2-3; abundance: .; d_gene: .; CDR3aa: CASAQGASGADTQYF; CDR3nt: TGCGCCAGCGCCCAGGGAGCGTCAGGGGCAGATACGCAGTATTTT
v_gene: TRBV12-2; j_gene: TRBJ2-7; abundance: .; d_gene: .; CDR3aa: CASPRGVFLIYEQYF; CDR3nt: TGTGCAAGTCCCCGGGGGGTCTTCCTTATCTACGAGCAGTACTTC
v_gene: TRBV2; j_gene: TRBJ1-3; abundance: .; d_gene: TRBD1; CDR3aa: CASSERMAMGQGDYSGNTIYF; CDR3nt: TGTGCCAGCAGTGAACGTATGGCTATGGGACAGGGGGATTACTCTGGAAACACCATATATTTT
v_gene: TRBV6-1; j_gene: TRBJ1-4; abundance: .; d_gene: .; CDR3aa: CASSETDSPSLSNEKLFF; CDR3nt: TGTGCCAGCAGTGAGACCGACAGCCCTTCGCTGTCTAATGAAAAACTGTTTTTT
v_gene: TRBV7-9; j_gene: TRBJ2-7; abundance: .; d_gene: TRBD1; CDR3aa: CASSYGQVYEQYF; CDR3nt: TGTGCCAGCAGCTACGGACAGGTCTACGAGCAGTACTTC